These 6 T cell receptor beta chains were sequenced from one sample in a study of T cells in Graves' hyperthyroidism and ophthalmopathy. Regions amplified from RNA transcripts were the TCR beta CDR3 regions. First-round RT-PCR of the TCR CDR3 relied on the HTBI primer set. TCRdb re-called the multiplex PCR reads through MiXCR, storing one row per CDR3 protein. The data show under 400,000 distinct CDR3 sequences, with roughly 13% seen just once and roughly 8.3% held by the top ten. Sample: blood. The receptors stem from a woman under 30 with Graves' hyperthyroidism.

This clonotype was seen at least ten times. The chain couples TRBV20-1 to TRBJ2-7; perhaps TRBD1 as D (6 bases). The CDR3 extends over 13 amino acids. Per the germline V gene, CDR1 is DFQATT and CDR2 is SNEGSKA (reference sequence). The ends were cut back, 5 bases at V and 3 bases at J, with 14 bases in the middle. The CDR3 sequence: CSAGLGANYEQYF. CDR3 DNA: TGCAGTGCTGGATTGGGGGCGAACTACGAGCAGTACTTC.

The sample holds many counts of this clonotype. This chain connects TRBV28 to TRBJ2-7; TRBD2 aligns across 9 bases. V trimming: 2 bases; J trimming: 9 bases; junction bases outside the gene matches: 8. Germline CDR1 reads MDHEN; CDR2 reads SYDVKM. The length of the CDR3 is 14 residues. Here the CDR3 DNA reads TGTGCCAGCAGTTTACCCCCCACACTAGCGGGGCAGTACTTC. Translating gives CASSLPPTLAGQYF.

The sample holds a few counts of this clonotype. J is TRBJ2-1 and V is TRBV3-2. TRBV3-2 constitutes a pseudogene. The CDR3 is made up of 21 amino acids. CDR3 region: CASSQDRSAEFLSGSYNEQFF. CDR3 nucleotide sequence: TGTGCCAGCAGCCAAGATCGGTCGGCCGAATTCCTATCTGGCTCCTACAATGAGCAGTTCTTC.

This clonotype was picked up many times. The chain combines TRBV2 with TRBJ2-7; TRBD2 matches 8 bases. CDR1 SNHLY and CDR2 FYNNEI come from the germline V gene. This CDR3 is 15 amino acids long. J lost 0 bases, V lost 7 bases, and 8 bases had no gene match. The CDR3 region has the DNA TGTGCCAGCACGGGAGGGACATGGGTCTCCTACGAGCAGTACTTC. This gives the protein CASTGGTWVSYEQYF. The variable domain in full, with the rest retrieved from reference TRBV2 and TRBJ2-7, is EPEVTQTPSHQVTQMGQEVILRCVPISNHLYFYWYRQILGQKVEFLVSFYNNEISEKSEIFDDQFSVERPDGSNFTLKIRSTKLEDSAMYFCASTGGTWVSYEQYFGPGTRLTVT.

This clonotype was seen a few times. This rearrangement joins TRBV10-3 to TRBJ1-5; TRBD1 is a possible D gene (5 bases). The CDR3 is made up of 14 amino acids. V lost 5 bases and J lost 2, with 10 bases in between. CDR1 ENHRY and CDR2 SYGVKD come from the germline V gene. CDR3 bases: TGTGCCATCAGTCCACTACAGGGCAATCAGCCCCAGCATTTT. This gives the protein CAISPLQGNQPQHF.

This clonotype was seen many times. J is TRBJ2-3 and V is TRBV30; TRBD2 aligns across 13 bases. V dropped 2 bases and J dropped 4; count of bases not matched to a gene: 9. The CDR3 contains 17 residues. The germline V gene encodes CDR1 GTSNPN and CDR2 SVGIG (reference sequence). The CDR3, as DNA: TGTGCCTGGAGTCAGGGACCCGGACTAGCGGGAGCAGATACGCAGTATTTT. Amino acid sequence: CAWSQGPGLAGADTQYF.